This T cell receptor (beta chain) originates from a study of cytomegalovirus exposure and HLA in healthy donors. A word on this clone: Its target is not known.

Study-level results: High specificity and sensitivity for cytomegalovirus status were reported for the classifier. 150 or so TCR beta chains were listed as cytomegalovirus-associated. TCR sequences were mostly rare, though some public TCRs occurred in many donors.

Germline values: CDR1 KGHSH, CDR2 LQKENI. V lost 5 bases and J 0 bases, leaving 4 bases between the germline ends. CDR3 length: 13 amino acids. The donors belonged to the approximately 120-subject validation cohort, separate from the approximately 700-subject first cohort. Clones were sequenced by immunoSEQ multiplex PCR, and TCRdb holds only the in-frame ones, with some missing. The sample lists tens of thousands of clones, roughly 94% occurring once. The sequencing input was PBMCs. This TCR came from a young woman in good health and CMV-seropositive. The rearrangement links TRBV18 to TRBJ2-2, with D uncertain. The CDR3 DNA reads as TGTGCCAGCTCAGCGACGAACACCGGGGAGCTGTTTTTT. It encodes CASSATNTGELFF.